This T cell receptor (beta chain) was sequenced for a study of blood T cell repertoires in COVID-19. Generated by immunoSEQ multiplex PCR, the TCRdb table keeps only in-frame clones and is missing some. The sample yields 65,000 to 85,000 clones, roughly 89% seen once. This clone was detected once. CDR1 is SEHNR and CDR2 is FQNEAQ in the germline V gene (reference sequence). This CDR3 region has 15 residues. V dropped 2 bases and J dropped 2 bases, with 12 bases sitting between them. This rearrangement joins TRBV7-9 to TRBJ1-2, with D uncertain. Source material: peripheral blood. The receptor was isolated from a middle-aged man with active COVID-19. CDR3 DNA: TGTGCCAGCAGCTTACCGGGTAGTTCGAACTATGGCTACACCTTC. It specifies CASSLPGSSNYGYTF.